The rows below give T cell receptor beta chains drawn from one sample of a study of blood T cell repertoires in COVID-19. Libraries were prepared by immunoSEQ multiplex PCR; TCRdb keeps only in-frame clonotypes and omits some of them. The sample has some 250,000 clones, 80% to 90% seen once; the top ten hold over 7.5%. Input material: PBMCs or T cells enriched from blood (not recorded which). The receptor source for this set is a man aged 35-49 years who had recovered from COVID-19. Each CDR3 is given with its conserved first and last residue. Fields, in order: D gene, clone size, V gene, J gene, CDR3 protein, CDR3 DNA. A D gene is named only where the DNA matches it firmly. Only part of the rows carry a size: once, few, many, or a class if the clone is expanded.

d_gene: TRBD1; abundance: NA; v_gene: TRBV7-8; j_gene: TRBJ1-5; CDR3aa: CASSAHRGQSEFSNQPQHF; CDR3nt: TGTGCCAGCAGCGCCCACAGGGGGCAGTCCGAATTTAGCAATCAGCCCCAGCATTTT
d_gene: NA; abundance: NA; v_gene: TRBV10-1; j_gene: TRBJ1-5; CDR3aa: CASSESGDNQPQHF; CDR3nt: TGCGCCAGCAGTGAGTCAGGGGACAATCAGCCCCAGCATTTT
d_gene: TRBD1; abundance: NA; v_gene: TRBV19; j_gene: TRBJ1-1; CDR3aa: CASRQGARSNTEAFF; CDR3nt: TGTGCCAGTAGACAGGGGGCACGGTCAAACACTGAAGCTTTCTTT
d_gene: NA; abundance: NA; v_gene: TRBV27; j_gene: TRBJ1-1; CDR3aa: CASSLRRLRATEAFF; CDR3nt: TGTGCCAGCAGTTTACGAAGGTTGCGGGCCACTGAAGCTTTCTTT
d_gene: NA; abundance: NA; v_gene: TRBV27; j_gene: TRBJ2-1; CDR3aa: CASTVSNSYNEQFF; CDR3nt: TGTGCCAGCACGGTGTCGAACTCCTACAATGAGCAGTTCTTC
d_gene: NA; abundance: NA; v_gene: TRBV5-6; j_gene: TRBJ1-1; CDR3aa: CASSRNPREAFF; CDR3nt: TGTGCCAGCAGCCGAAACCCCCGGGAGGCTTTCTTT
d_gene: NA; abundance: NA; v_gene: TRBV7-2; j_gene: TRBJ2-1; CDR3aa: CASSLVLDIDEQFF; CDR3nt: TGTGCCAGCAGCTTAGTCCTCGATATAGATGAGCAGTTCTTC
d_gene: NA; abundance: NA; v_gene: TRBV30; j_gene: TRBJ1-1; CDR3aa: CAWSVGQTNTEAFF; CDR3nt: TGTGCCTGGAGTGTTGGACAGACGAACACTGAAGCTTTCTTT
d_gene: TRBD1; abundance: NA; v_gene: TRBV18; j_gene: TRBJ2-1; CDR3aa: CASSFGQGGSSANEQFF; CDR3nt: TGTGCCAGCTCATTCGGACAGGGGGGCTCGTCGGCCAATGAGCAGTTCTTC
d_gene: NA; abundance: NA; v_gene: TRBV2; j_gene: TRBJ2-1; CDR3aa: CASSVRETYNEQFF; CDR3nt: TGTGCCAGCAGTGTTCGGGAAACTTACAATGAGCAGTTCTTC
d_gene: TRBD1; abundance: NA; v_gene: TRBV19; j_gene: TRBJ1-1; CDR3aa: CASSTPTGVTEAFF; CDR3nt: TGTGCCAGTAGTACCCCGACAGGGGTCACTGAAGCTTTCTTT
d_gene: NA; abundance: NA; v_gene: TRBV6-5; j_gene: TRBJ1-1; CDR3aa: CASSYGTPNTEAFF; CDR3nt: TGTGCCAGCAGTTATGGGACACCAAACACTGAAGCTTTCTTT
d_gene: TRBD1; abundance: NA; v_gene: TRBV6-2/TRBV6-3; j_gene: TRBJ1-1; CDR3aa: CASSYEFDRDTEAFF; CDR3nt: TGTGCCAGCAGTTACGAGTTCGACAGGGACACTGAAGCTTTCTTT
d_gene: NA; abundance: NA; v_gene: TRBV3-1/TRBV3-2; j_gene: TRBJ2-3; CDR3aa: CASRRQSTDTQYF; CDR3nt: TGTGCCAGCAGAAGACAGAGCACAGATACGCAGTATTTT
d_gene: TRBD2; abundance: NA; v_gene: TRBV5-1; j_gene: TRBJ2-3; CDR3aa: CASSLVYGAGVDTQYF; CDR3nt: TGCGCCAGCAGCTTGGTGTACGGGGCGGGAGTAGATACGCAGTATTTT
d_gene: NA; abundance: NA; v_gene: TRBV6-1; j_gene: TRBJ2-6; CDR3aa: CASSEKGHSGANVLTF; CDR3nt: TGTGCCAGCAGTGAAAAGGGACACTCTGGGGCCAACGTCCTGACTTTC
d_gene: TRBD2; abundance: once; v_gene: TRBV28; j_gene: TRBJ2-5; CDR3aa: CASNSISGTEYF; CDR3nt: TGTGCCAGCAACTCCATAAGCGGGACGGAGTACTTC
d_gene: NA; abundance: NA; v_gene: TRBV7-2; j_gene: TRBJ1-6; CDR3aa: CASSADRNSPLHF; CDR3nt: TGTGCCAGCAGCGCCGACAGGAATTCACCCCTCCACTTT
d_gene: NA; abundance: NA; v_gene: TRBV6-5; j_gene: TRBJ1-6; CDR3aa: CASSQGFSYNSPLHF; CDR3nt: TGTGCCAGCAGTCAGGGTTTTTCCTATAATTCACCCCTCCACTTT
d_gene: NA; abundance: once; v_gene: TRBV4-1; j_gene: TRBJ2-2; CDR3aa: CASSSIPGLSRTRGTGELFF; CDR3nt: TGCGCCAGCAGCAGTATACCGGGACTCTCAAGGACTCGAGGCACCGGGGAGCTGTTTTTT
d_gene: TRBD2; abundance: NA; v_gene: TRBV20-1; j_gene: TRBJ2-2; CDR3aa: CSASGDVAGSASTGELFF; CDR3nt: TGCAGTGCTAGTGGGGACGTAGCGGGATCTGCTAGCACCGGGGAGCTGTTTTTT
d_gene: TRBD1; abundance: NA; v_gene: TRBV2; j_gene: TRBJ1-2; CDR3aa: CASRGTDDGYTF; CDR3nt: TGTGCCAGCAGGGGGACAGACGATGGCTACACCTTC
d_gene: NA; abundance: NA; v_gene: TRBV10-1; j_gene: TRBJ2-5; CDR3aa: CASSESGETQYF; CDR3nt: TGCGCCAGCAGTGAGTCGGGCGAGACCCAGTACTTC
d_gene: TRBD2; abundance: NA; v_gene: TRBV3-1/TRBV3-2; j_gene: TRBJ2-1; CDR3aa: CASSQDRLGSSGRPNNEQFF; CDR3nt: TGTGCCAGCAGCCAAGATAGGCTCGGGTCTAGCGGGAGGCCGAACAATGAGCAGTTCTTC
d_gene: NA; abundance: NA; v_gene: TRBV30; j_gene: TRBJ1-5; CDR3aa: CAWSVQGNQPQHF; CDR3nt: TGTGCCTGGAGTGTCCAGGGCAATCAGCCCCAGCATTTT
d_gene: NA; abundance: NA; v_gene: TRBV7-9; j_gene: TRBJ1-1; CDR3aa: CASRRTVNTEAFF; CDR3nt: TGTGCCAGCAGACGGACAGTGAACACTGAAGCTTTCTTT
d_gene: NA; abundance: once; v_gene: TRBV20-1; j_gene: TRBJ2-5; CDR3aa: CSASRTAQETQYF; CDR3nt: TGCAGTGCTAGTCGCACAGCCCAAGAGACCCAGTACTTC
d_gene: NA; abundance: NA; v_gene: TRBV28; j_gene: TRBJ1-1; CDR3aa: CASSSFSLNTEAFF; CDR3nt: TGTGCCAGCAGTAGCTTCTCCCTGAACACTGAAGCTTTCTTT
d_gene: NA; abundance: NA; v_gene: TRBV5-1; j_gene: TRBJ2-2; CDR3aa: CASSLDPHSNTGELFF; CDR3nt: TGCGCCAGCAGCTTGGATCCCCACTCGAACACCGGGGAGCTGTTTTTT
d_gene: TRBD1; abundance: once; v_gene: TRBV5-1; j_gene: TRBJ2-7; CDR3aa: CASSPQGVHDYEQYF; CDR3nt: TGCGCCAGCAGCCCACAGGGGGTTCACGACTACGAGCAGTACTTC
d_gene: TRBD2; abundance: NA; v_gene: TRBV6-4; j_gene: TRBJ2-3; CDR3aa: CASSDSASGSTDTQYF; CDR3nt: TGTGCCAGCAGTGACTCCGCTAGCGGGAGCACAGATACGCAGTATTTT
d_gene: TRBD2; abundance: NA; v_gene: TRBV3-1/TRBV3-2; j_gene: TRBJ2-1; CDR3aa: CASSHRSGGLYNEQFF; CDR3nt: TGTGCCAGCAGCCACCGAAGCGGGGGGCTTTACAATGAGCAGTTCTTC
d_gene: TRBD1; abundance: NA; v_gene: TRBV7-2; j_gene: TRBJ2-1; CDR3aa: CASSLDRGRYNEQFF; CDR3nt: TGTGCCAGCAGCTTAGACAGGGGCAGGTACAATGAGCAGTTCTTC
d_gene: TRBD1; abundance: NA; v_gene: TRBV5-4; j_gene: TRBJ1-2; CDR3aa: CASSSGQGAYYGYTF; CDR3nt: TGTGCCAGCAGCTCTGGACAGGGGGCGTACTATGGCTACACCTTC
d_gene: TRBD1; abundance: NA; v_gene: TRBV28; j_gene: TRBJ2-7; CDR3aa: CASLRDRRYEQYF; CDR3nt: TGTGCCAGCCTCCGGGACAGGCGTTACGAGCAGTACTTC
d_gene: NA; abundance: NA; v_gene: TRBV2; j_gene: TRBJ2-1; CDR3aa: CASKAAGDEQFF; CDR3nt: TGTGCCAGCAAAGCCGCCGGAGATGAGCAGTTCTTC
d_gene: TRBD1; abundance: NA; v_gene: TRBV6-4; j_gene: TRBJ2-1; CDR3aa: CASSEDRGSWDEQFF; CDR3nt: TGTGCCAGCAGTGAAGACAGGGGGTCGTGGGATGAGCAGTTCTTC
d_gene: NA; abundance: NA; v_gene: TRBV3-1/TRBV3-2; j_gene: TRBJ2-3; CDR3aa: CASSLSLATDTQYF; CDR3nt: TGTGCCAGCAGCCTATCCCTAGCCACAGATACGCAGTATTTT
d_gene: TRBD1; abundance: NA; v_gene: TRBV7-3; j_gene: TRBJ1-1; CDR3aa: CASSPRQGMNTEAFF; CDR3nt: TGTGCCAGCAGCCCAAGACAGGGTATGAACACTGAAGCTTTCTTT
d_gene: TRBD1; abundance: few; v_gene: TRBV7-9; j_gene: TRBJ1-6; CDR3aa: CASSGEGGKSPLHF; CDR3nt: TGTGCCAGCAGCGGGGAAGGGGGCAAGTCACCCCTCCACTTT